This T cell receptor beta chain originates from a study of T cell repertoires in cytomegalovirus infection. Overall study: The public TCR beta signatures pointed to both CMV infection and matching HLA type.

From germline, CDR1 is MNHEY and CDR2 SVGEGT. CDR3 length equals 13 residues. The J segment lost 7 bases and the V segment lost 9 bases, leaving 9 bases of the junction unmatched. TCRdb recomputed calls from the reads with MiXCR, one row per CDR3 protein. Of under 500,000 distinct CDR3 sequences detected, more than 40% appear once; the ten largest clones hold just under 45%. For this clonotype: Its antigen is unidentified.

This chain connects TRBV6-2 or TRBV6-3 to TRBJ1-2, with TRBD1 matching over 9 bases. This receptor was identified in a human donor in good health (CMV status not recorded). Some clones in this sample may be carry-over from other donors' samples. The input for sequencing was cultured PBMCs, taken from culture after CMV antigen stimulation. This CDR3 reads CASNRGRESGYTF. DNA of the CDR3: TGTGCCAGTAACAGGGGGCGCGAAAGTGGCTACACCTTC.